This TCR beta chain was identified in a study of T cell repertoires in aging, cancer and after chemotherapy (dated 2019 in TCRdb). A note on the overall study: Donors were distributed across six age groups ranging from 30 or younger to 70 or older, with at least three individuals included per group. To examine immunoaging and T cell reconstitution after chemotherapy, the study profiled TCR beta repertoires in peripheral blood from healthy donors and cancer patients. The full dataset contained approximately 9.6 million TCR reads. Control TCR repertoires from healthy donors were recorded across several months to years, and re-sampling revealed clear clonal overlap. The cohort comprised around 220 cancer patients, 85 to 94 with hematological and some 120 with solid cancers, plus 95 healthy donors as a reference group.

Results the study describes overall, beyond this receptor: Declining TCR diversity with age in healthy donors was mainly explained by loss of richness; in cancer patients, loss of evenness also contributed. An increase in median generation probability over the chemotherapy interval was observed in both cancer cohorts, suggesting that the repertoire was reconstituted through rebound thymic output. It was noted by the authors that conclusions about immunological memory after chemotherapy cannot be drawn from the repertoire data. Significantly lower blood TCR diversity and higher clonality were observed in untreated patients with hematological or solid cancers than in age-matched healthy donors.

Rearranged TRB sequences spanning V, D and J segments were amplified by multiplex touch-down PCR using a mixed TRB-A/B primer pool. Illumina adapters and sample indices were attached to the amplicons in two consecutive PCR reactions using Phusion HS II polymerase. The amplicons were purified from gel with the NucleoSpin Gel and PCR Clean-up kit and then assessed with Qubit and an Agilent 2100 Bioanalyzer. Sequencing of libraries was carried out on an Illumina MiSeq in 600-cycle, single-indexed, paired-end runs. On the authors' methods: Processing of the TRB sequences was carried out with MiXCR versions 2.12 and 3.0.5. A clone was defined as each unique CDR3 nucleotide sequence, and only productive sequences supported by at least two reads were kept. The repertoire metrics were Shannon diversity, evenness, clonality (calculated as one minus evenness), and diversity profiles parameterized by alpha from 0 to 5. The IGoR algorithm was used to calculate generation probabilities for clones in the paired samples taken before and after chemotherapy. The public sequencing data were trimmed at Q25 with fastp and processed into clonotypes with MiXCR by TCRdb, which kept only in-frame beta chains. Rows with one shared CDR3 protein collapse into an entry with the most common genes and DNA. These V and J calls originate from TCRdb's pipeline instead of the authors' own analysis. This sample holds around 9,200 distinct CDR3 sequences; approximately 33% were observed only once. The top ten hold around 12% of the sample.

About this clonotype itself: Its antigen specificity is not known. No much larger clonotype is one base removed from it; base qualities were not supplied.

Instead of sorted cells or RNA, genomic DNA extracted from peripheral blood served as the source for amplifying TCR beta rearrangements. Sequenced material: blood. The source of this sequence is a human donor in good health. The donor label of this sample is uncertain.

The nucleotide sequence reads as follows: TGCAGTGCTAGAGATGTTAGGCGGGGGGGCCGGAATGAGCAGTTCTTC. It specifies CSARDVRRGGRNEQFF. The sequence is built from TRBV20-1 and TRBJ2-1, with 9 bases in between that match TRBD2. The CDR3 holds 16 amino acids from the cysteine to the phenylalanine. The DNA shown is the 48-base CDR3, in frame from base 1. The germline V gene (reference sequence) specifies DFQATT as CDR1 and SNEGSKA as CDR2. Ends trimmed: V by 0 bases, J by 7 bases; bases unmatched to a gene: 10.